Listed below are T cell receptor beta chains from one sample, sequenced in a study of beta chain features in type 1 diabetes. Data came from immunoSEQ multiplex PCR; TCRdb stores just in-frame clones and leaves some out. This table holds hundreds of thousands of clones, 25% to 35% found once. The sequenced material came from naive CD4+ T cells from blood. These receptors were collected from a man between 18 and 35 years old in good health. Each CDR3 is given with its conserved first and last residue. D genes are given only for firm matches. Clone size is given for some rows only: seen once, a few or many times, or a class if the clone is expanded.

>TRBV30|TRBJ2-4|NA|NA
CAWSIGGVENIQYF
TGTGCCTGGAGTATTGGGGGCGTCGAAAACATTCAGTACTTC
>TRBV29-1|TRBJ2-7|NA|TRBD2
CSVERGPYEQYF
TGCAGCGTGGAGCGGGGCCCCTACGAGCAGTACTTC
>TRBV4-1|TRBJ2-1|NA|TRBD2
CASSQDASGRANEQFF
TGCGCCAGCAGCCAAGATGCAAGCGGGAGGGCCAATGAGCAGTTCTTC
>TRBV28|TRBJ2-5|once|NA
CASSLWREETQYF
TGTGCCAGCAGTTTATGGCGGGAAGAGACCCAGTACTTC
>TRBV28|TRBJ2-7|NA|TRBD1
CASVAPGQGTYEQYF
TGTGCCAGCGTTGCTCCGGGACAGGGCACCTACGAGCAGTACTTC
>TRBV25-1|TRBJ2-7|NA|NA
CASSEPRDGAYEQYF
TGTGCCAGCAGTGAACCTCGGGACGGGGCCTACGAGCAGTACTTC
>TRBV6-1|TRBJ2-3|NA|NA
CATLQGPLGTDTQYF
TGTGCCACACTGCAGGGACCGCTGGGCACAGATACGCAGTATTTT
>TRBV7-9|TRBJ1-1|NA|NA
CASSDYAGTEAFF
TGTGCCAGCAGCGATTACGCTGGCACTGAAGCTTTCTTT
>TRBV5-4|TRBJ2-5|NA|NA
CASSFDPGQKTQYF
TGTGCCAGCAGCTTCGATCCGGGGCAAAAGACCCAGTACTTC
>TRBV10-3|TRBJ2-3|NA|NA
CAIKLDKSTDTQYF
TGTGCCATCAAGTTGGACAAGAGCACAGATACGCAGTATTTT
>TRBV15|TRBJ2-3|few|NA
CATSRDGASADTQYF
TGTGCCACCAGCAGAGATGGAGCCAGCGCAGATACGCAGTATTTT
>TRBV7-2|TRBJ2-5|NA|NA
CASSLARETQYF
TGTGCCAGCAGCTTAGCGCGAGAGACCCAGTACTTC
>TRBV7-2|TRBJ1-1|few|NA
CASSLRGSTEAFF
TGTGCCAGCAGCCTCAGGGGTAGTACTGAAGCTTTCTTT
>TRBV15|TRBJ1-1|NA|NA
CATSRDPANTEAFF
TGTGCCACCAGCAGAGATCCGGCGAACACTGAAGCTTTCTTT
>TRBV29-1|TRBJ2-5|NA|NA
CSVETSGETQYF
TGCAGCGTTGAGACTTCCGGAGAGACCCAGTACTTC
>TRBV7-2|TRBJ2-5|NA|NA
CASNLMETQYF
TGTGCCAGCAACCTAATGGAGACCCAGTACTTC
>TRBV18|TRBJ1-2|NA|NA
CASSPPGALGYTF
TGTGCCAGCTCACCACCGGGGGCGTTAGGCTACACCTTC
>TRBV30|TRBJ2-2|once|TRBD1
CAWATGAPFSGELFF
TGTGCCTGGGCAACAGGGGCACCCTTTAGCGGGGAGCTGTTTTTT
>TRBV29-1|TRBJ2-3|few|NA
CSVVDVGRTDTQYF
TGCAGCGTTGTGGACGTAGGGCGCACAGATACGCAGTATTTT
>TRBV4-1|TRBJ2-1|NA|NA
CACLDTSSYNEQFF
TGCGCCTGTTTGGACACGAGCTCCTACAATGAGCAGTTCTTC
>TRBV4-3|TRBJ1-2|NA|NA
CASTYRDGGYGYTF
TGCGCCAGCACGTACCGGGACGGAGGCTATGGCTACACCTTC
>TRBV29-1|TRBJ1-1|NA|NA
CSVEEPHAGSEAFF
TGCAGCGTTGAAGAACCCCACGCCGGGAGTGAAGCTTTCTTT
>TRBV29-1|TRBJ2-2|NA|NA
CSVGVRANTGELFF
TGCAGCGTTGGGGTCAGGGCGAACACCGGGGAGCTGTTTTTT
>TRBV5-1|TRBJ2-7|few|NA
CASSPGHGSYEQYF
TGCGCCAGCAGCCCGGGACATGGATCCTACGAGCAGTACTTC
>TRBV6-6|TRBJ2-5|few|NA
CASSYSFADSRGTQYF
TGTGCCAGCAGTTACTCGTTTGCCGACAGTCGTGGGACCCAGTACTTC
>TRBV7-9|TRBJ2-7|NA|NA
CASSSHYEQYF
TGTGCCAGCAGCTCCCACTACGAGCAGTACTTC
>TRBV5-4|TRBJ2-7|few|NA
CASSPPGSYEQYF
TGTGCCAGCAGCCCCCCAGGCTCCTACGAGCAGTACTTC
>TRBV7-9|TRBJ2-1|NA|TRBD2
CASSLQAGGYNEQFF
TGTGCCAGCAGCTTACAAGCGGGAGGATACAATGAGCAGTTCTTC
>TRBV9|TRBJ2-1|NA|NA
CASSVESVSYNEQFF
TGTGCCAGCAGCGTAGAATCCGTCTCCTACAATGAGCAGTTCTTC
>TRBV28|TRBJ2-1|few|TRBD2
CASSSPLGAGGYNEQFF
TGTGCCAGCAGTTCACCTCTCGGAGCGGGAGGGTACAATGAGCAGTTCTTC
>TRBV29-1|TRBJ2-3|NA|NA
CSVEGLTDTQYF
TGCAGCGTTGAGGGTCTGACAGATACGCAGTATTTT
>TRBV9|TRBJ2-1|NA|TRBD2
CASSSRVGRLAGATEYNEQFF
TGTGCCAGCAGCTCCCGGGTGGGGAGACTAGCGGGAGCAACCGAGTACAATGAGCAGTTCTTC
>TRBV7-2|TRBJ2-6|NA|NA
CASSPRDRSSGANVLTF
TGTGCCAGCAGCCCGAGGGACCGTAGCTCTGGGGCCAACGTCCTGACTTTC
>TRBV20-1|TRBJ2-1|NA|NA
CSAARSDEQFF
TGCAGTGCTGCCCGTAGTGATGAGCAGTTCTTC
>TRBV7-2|TRBJ1-2|NA|NA
CASSTEHYGYTF
TGTGCCAGCAGCACCGAGCACTATGGCTACACCTTC
>TRBV30|TRBJ1-1|few|NA
CAWSVQSNTEAFF
TGTGCCTGGAGTGTACAGAGTAACACTGAAGCTTTCTTT
>TRBV5-1|TRBJ2-5|few|NA
CASSLERVQETQYF
TGCGCCAGCAGCTTGGAAAGGGTCCAAGAGACCCAGTACTTC
>TRBV30|TRBJ2-7|few|NA
CAWSDGTGNEQYF
TGTGCCTGGAGTGATGGTACGGGCAACGAGCAGTACTTC
>TRBV28|TRBJ2-7|NA|NA
CASSPASIYREQYF
TGTGCCAGCAGCCCCGCTAGTATCTACCGCGAGCAGTACTTC
>TRBV14|TRBJ2-7|NA|NA
CASSQGHSGTYEQYF
TGTGCCAGCAGCCAAGGGCACTCAGGAACCTACGAGCAGTACTTC
>TRBV5-1|TRBJ2-5|NA|TRBD1
CASGGTGGAETQYF
TGCGCCAGCGGAGGGACAGGGGGCGCAGAGACCCAGTACTTC
>TRBV28|TRBJ2-5|NA|NA
CASSLGGQETQYF
TGTGCCAGCAGTTTAGGTGGGCAAGAGACCCAGTACTTC
>TRBV10-3|TRBJ2-7|NA|TRBD2
CAISASGSSYEQYF
TGTGCCATCAGTGCTAGCGGGAGTTCCTACGAGCAGTACTTC
>TRBV18|TRBJ2-7|few|NA
CASSRDHSYEQYF
TGTGCCAGCAGCCGGGACCACTCCTACGAGCAGTACTTC
>TRBV29-1|TRBJ2-5|few|NA
CSARRPDRETQYF
TGCAGCGCGCGGAGGCCAGATCGGGAGACCCAGTACTTC
>TRBV29-1|TRBJ2-7|NA|NA
CSALLAASSYEQYF
TGCAGCGCCCTACTAGCCGCCAGCTCCTACGAGCAGTACTTC
>TRBV9|TRBJ2-2|NA|NA
CASSVRGAAGTGELFF
TGTGCCAGCAGCGTAAGGGGCGCCGCGGGCACCGGGGAGCTGTTTTTT
>TRBV30|TRBJ2-1|few|TRBD2
CAWTTSGREYEQFF
TGTGCCTGGACGACTAGCGGGAGGGAGTATGAGCAGTTCTTC
>TRBV29-1|TRBJ2-2|NA|TRBD2
CSVVTGTSGTGELFF
TGCAGCGTTGTGACCGGGACTAGCGGGACCGGGGAGCTGTTTTTT
>TRBV4-1|TRBJ2-1|NA|TRBD2
CASSRLAGAYNEQFF
TGCGCCAGCAGCCGACTAGCGGGAGCGTACAATGAGCAGTTCTTC